The T cell receptor beta chain under discussion was sequenced for a study of T-cell reconstitution after alpha-beta-depleted transplantation in children. Trimming stripped 6 bases from V and 12 bases from J, with 27 bases between. CDR3 length: 16 amino acids. Unique molecular identifiers were incorporated into the prepared TCRbeta library. TCRdb recomputed calls from the PCR reads with MiXCR, one row per CDR3 protein. Here the sample spans approximately 420,000 distinct CDR3 sequences, 11% being singletons. This clonotype was counted a few times. The origin of this receptor is a human donor who donated a stem cell graft to a child with acute myeloid leukemia. V gene TRBV12-3 or TRBV12-4 combines with J gene TRBJ2-1; D gene unclear. Sequencing was performed on PBMCs from the stem cell graft donor, taken from the stem cell graft. The CDR3 nucleotides read TGTGCCAGCAGCGAAAGTTGGGGTCTGAGACCGCCCCGGCAGTTCTTC. It specifies CASSESWGLRPPRQFF.